Below, one TCR beta chain is given with its context. This entry belongs to a study of blood T cell repertoires in COVID-19. The overall study: T cells, B-cell-depleted T cells, or PBMCs supplied cDNA or gDNA.

TCRdb keeps only in-frame clones here, not all; method: immunoSEQ multiplex PCR. Among 85,000 to 110,000 clones listed, nearly 90% were seen once. This clonotype was obtained from a man aged 50 or older in a cohort sampled during active COVID-19. Material for sequencing was peripheral blood.

Here the CDR3 reads CSAFRNEQFF. The CDR3 nucleotides are TGCAGTGCTTTCAGGAATGAGCAGTTCTTC. This chain joins TRBV20-1 and TRBJ2-1; D remains ambiguous. Trimming pared 5 bases from V and 7 bases from J, leaving 6 bases between. CDR1 is DFQATT and CDR2 is SNEGSKA in the germline V gene (reference sequence). CDR3 length: 10 residues.